This TCR beta chain was captured by sequencing in a study of blood T cell repertoires in COVID-19. About the research overall: T cells, B-cell-depleted T cells, or PBMCs supplied cDNA or gDNA.

There are 16 residues in the CDR3. From germline, CDR1 is MGHRA and CDR2 YSYEKL. Deletions cut 3 bases from V and 4 bases from J, with 15 bases between. Some clones are missing from TCRdb's copy, which holds only in-frame ones; the method was immunoSEQ multiplex PCR. The sample contains 55,000 to 65,000 clones, roughly nine tenths of which appear only once. V gene TRBV4-1 combines with J gene TRBJ1-4; maybe TRBD1 (6 bases). The sequence came from a human donor in a cohort sampled during active COVID-19. Sequenced: peripheral blood. The CDR3 DNA follows: TGCGCCAGCAGCCAGCGGACGGACAGCCGTAATGAAAAACTGTTTTTT. Amino acid sequence: CASSQRTDSRNEKLFF.